One sample yielded the 21 T cell receptor beta chains listed below, sequenced in a study of blood T cells in healthy people across ages. Primed by a sample-barcoded 5' primer and a J-beta primer mix, a second PCR proceeded for roughly 6 to 12 cycles. TCRdb re-called the 5' RACE reads with MiXCR, one entry per CDR3 protein. This sample has fewer than 1,000,000 distinct CDR3 sequences, with more than 35% found just once. The sample was blood. The source of these receptors is a man of 80 years or more in good health.

This clonotype occurred a few times. The V call is TRBV20-1, the J call TRBJ1-2; D remains unclear. The ends were cut back, 3 bases at V and 7 bases at J, with 9 bases in the middle. Looked up from germline, CDR1 is DFQATT and CDR2 is SNEGSKA (reference sequence). The CDR3 spans 11 residues. The CDR3 spells CSASVGFGYTF. The CDR3 region has the DNA TGCAGTGCTAGTGTGGGGTTTGGCTACACCTTC.

CDR3 DNA: TGTGCCAGCAGGTACCTAGCGGGAGTGTCCAATGAGCAGTTCTTC. This sequence encodes CASRYLAGVSNEQFF. This chain joins TRBV28 and TRBJ2-1; 10 bases match TRBD2. CDR1 and CDR2 (germline): MDHEN, SYDVKM. The V and J ends lost 6 bases and 6 bases, in that order; junction bases with no gene match: 8. This CDR3 region has 15 residues.

The V gene is TRBV5-1, the J gene TRBJ2-5, with D perhaps matching TRBD2 (6 bases). CDR1 and CDR2 (germline): SGHRS, YFSETQ. The ends were cut back, 0 bases at V and 1 base at J, with 19 bases in the middle. This CDR3 has 18 residues. CDR3 sequence reads: CASSLVGLGTVAQETQYF. In DNA form, the CDR3 reads TGCGCCAGCAGCTTGGTGGGCCTTGGGACTGTAGCCCAAGAGACCCAGTACTTC.

The chain employs TRBV7-6 and TRBJ1-1; 8 bases are shared with TRBD1. J gave up 1 base and V 6 bases, and 1 base lay outside the gene matches. This CDR3 contains 13 residues. CDR1 SGHVS and CDR2 FNYEAQ come from the germline V gene. CDR3 protein: CASRGQENTEAFF. Here the CDR3 DNA reads TGTGCCAGCAGGGGACAGGAGAACACTGAAGCTTTCTTT.

The V and J genes are TRBV20-1 and TRBJ2-1; D possibly matches TRBD1 or TRBD2 (5 bases each). CDR1 DFQATT and CDR2 SNEGSKA come from the germline V gene (reference sequence). The CDR3 spans 15 residues. V dropped 3 bases and J dropped 6 bases, with 18 bases sitting between them. The CDR3 DNA sequence: TGCAGTGCTAGGCCCTCGGGACGGGGAGCCAATGAGCAGTTCTTC. This encodes CSARPSGRGANEQFF.

This clonotype was observed a few times. The rearrangement uses TRBV20-1 and TRBJ2-3; maybe TRBD2 (6 bases). Germline V gene data show CDR1 as DFQATT and CDR2 as SNEGSKA (reference sequence). The V and J ends lost 0 bases and 2 bases respectively, with 9 bases between them. The CDR3 runs to 14 residues. The CDR3 region is CSAREGLVTDTQYF. The CDR3 nucleotides read TGCAGTGCTAGAGAGGGACTTGTCACAGATACGCAGTATTTT.

The chain couples TRBV7-2 to TRBJ2-7; D uncertain. In germline, CDR1 is SGHTA, CDR2 FQGNSA. V was pared by 7 bases and J by 7 bases, with 11 bases between. This CDR3 spans 11 amino acids. As DNA, the CDR3 is TGTGCCAGCATGGCGGTGAAGGAGCAGTACTTC. This sequence encodes CASMAVKEQYF. The whole variable domain, remainder taken from reference TRBV7-2 and TRBJ2-7, is GAGVSQSPSNKVTEKGKDVELRCDPISGHTALYWYRQSLGQGLEFLIYFQGNSAPDKSGLPSDRFSAERTGGSVSTLTIQRTQQEDSAVYLCASMAVKEQYFGPGTRLTVT.

The rearrangement joins TRBV5-8 to TRBJ2-1; D gene ambiguous. The V gene's germline CDR1 is SGHTS and CDR2 YDEGEE. This CDR3 has 16 residues. Trimming pared 2 bases from V and 0 bases from J, leaving 12 bases between. The CDR3 sequence is CASSFSAISSYNEQFF. The CDR3 DNA reads TGTGCCAGCAGCTTTTCAGCCATAAGCTCCTACAATGAGCAGTTCTTC.

The chain recombines TRBV10-1 with TRBJ1-1; 8 bases align to TRBD1. With 3 bases clipped from V and 3 bases from J, the junction kept 6 bases outside the gene matches. This CDR3 region has 15 residues. Germline CDR1 is WNHNN and CDR2 is SYGVQD (reference sequence). DNA of the CDR3: TGCGCCAGCAGTGACGACAGGGGTCGGTACACTGAAGCTTTCTTT. This sequence encodes CASSDDRGRYTEAFF.

The chain has TRBV27 and TRBJ2-4; D not resolved. The CDR3 sequence is 17 residues long. Trimming removed 7 bases from V and 2 bases from J, with 21 bases in between. CDR1 and CDR2 from the germline V gene are MNHEY and SMNVEV (reference sequence). The CDR3 DNA is TGTGCCAGCACTAATAATTCCTACCGGTCAACCAAAAACATTCAGTACTTC. Its translation: CASTNNSYRSTKNIQYF.

The rearrangement joins TRBV6-2 or TRBV6-3 to TRBJ2-3, with D perhaps TRBD1 or TRBD2 (6 bases each). The germline V gene encodes CDR1 MNHEY and CDR2 SVGEGT. The CDR3 sequence is 17 residues long. Trimming pared 0 bases from V and 3 bases from J, leaving 16 bases between. CDR3 residues: CASSYSSARGTTDTQYF. DNA for the CDR3: TGTGCCAGCAGTTACTCGTCAGCTCGGGGGACAACAGATACGCAGTATTTT.

This clonotype was recorded at least ten times. The J gene is TRBJ2-1, the V gene TRBV7-9, with TRBD2 identical over 10 bases. The CDR3 spans 15 residues. J lost 8 bases, V lost 8 bases, and 12 bases had no gene match. The germline V gene has CDR1 SEHNR and CDR2 FQNEAQ (reference sequence). The CDR3 spells CASLYGASGSHEQFF. The CDR3 nucleotides are TGTGCCAGCCTCTATGGAGCTAGCGGGAGTCATGAGCAGTTCTTC.

This clonotype has only a few counts. The chain joins TRBV29-1 to TRBJ2-7; possible D gene TRBD1, 5 bases. CDR1 is SQVTM, CDR2 ANQGSEA, per germline. There are 13 residues in the CDR3. The ends were cut back, 4 bases at V and 0 bases at J, with 10 bases in the middle. The DNA for the CDR3 is TGCAGCGTTGGACAGTTGAGCTCCTACGAGCAGTACTTC. Protein product: CSVGQLSSYEQYF.

This clonotype occurred a few times. The genes are TRBV21-1 and TRBJ2-7; the table assigns TRBD1, which was not confirmed against the DNA. TRBV21-1 is a known pseudogene. The CDR3 is 24 residues long. CDR3 region: CALKPSPRDRVVRSSNRPSYEQYF. The CDR3 nucleotides read TGTGCCCTTAAACCCTCTCCACGGGACAGGGTTGTAAGAAGTAGCAATCGTCCATCCTACGAGCAGTACTTC.

This clonotype occurred a few times. The chain is built from TRBV19 and TRBJ2-3; D is possibly TRBD1 (6 bases). Germline CDR1 LNHDA, CDR2 SQIVND (reference sequence). CDR3 length: 16 residues. Trimming pared 4 bases from V and 4 bases from J, leaving 18 bases between. The CDR3 region has the DNA TGTGCCAGTAGTACCAACAGGGACCGTCGTGCAGATACGCAGTATTTT. It is translated as CASSTNRDRRADTQYF.

The chain is built from TRBV6-6 and TRBJ2-6, with D maybe TRBD2 (6 bases). CDR3 length equals 15 residues. CDR1 is MNHNY and CDR2 is SVGAGI in the germline V gene (reference sequence). Trimming removed 6 bases at V and 0 bases at J, with 9 bases between. For the CDR3, the DNA is TGTGCCAGCAGGTCGGGGGTCTCTGGGGCCAACGTCCTGACTTTC. It codes for CASRSGVSGANVLTF.

This clonotype has only a few counts. V is TRBV5-1 and J is TRBJ2-2, with D unresolved. The CDR3 consists of 15 residues. Germline V CDR1 and CDR2: SGHRS, YFSETQ. The V end lost 0 bases, the J end lost 0 bases, and 6 bases lay between the germline ends. CDR3 in DNA: TGCGCCAGCAGCTTGGACAGTCCGAACACCGGGGAGCTGTTTTTT. Translating it yields CASSLDSPNTGELFF.

In its sample, this clonotype was seen many times. The genes are TRBV12-3 or TRBV12-4 and TRBJ2-5; no definite D call. V dropped 5 bases and J dropped 7 bases, with 11 bases sitting between them. The CDR3 length is 12 residues. CDR3 residues: CASSPPGWTQYF. CDR3 bases: TGTGCCAGCAGTCCGCCCGGGTGGACCCAGTACTTC.

The chain has TRBV6-7 and TRBJ1-2; no firm D call. TRBV6-7 is identified as an open reading frame with a role that is uncertain. Trimming removed 5 bases at V and 8 bases at J, with 18 bases between. This CDR3 has 14 residues. DNA of the CDR3: TGTGCCAGCAGTCCCGGAGGAAGCGATCGAGGCTACACCTTC. Translation: CASSPGGSDRGYTF.

The V call is TRBV6-5, the J call TRBJ2-1; D is undetermined. Germline CDR1 reads MNHEY; CDR2 reads SVGAGI. This CDR3 comprises 14 residues. Trimming took off 0 bases at V and 8 bases at J, with 11 bases between the two ends. In DNA form, the CDR3 reads TGTGCCAGCAGTTACTCCTTGAGTCGTTATGAGCAGTTCTTC. Translating gives CASSYSLSRYEQFF.

J is TRBJ1-6 and V is TRBV12-3 or TRBV12-4, with D possibly TRBD1 on 6 matching bases. V dropped 5 bases and J dropped 8 bases, with 13 bases sitting between them. The CDR3 length is 14 residues. The CDR3 DNA reads as TGTGCCAGCAGTGCCCTCAGGGGAGATTCACCCCTCCACTTT. Translated: CASSALRGDSPLHF.